Listed here are 27 T cell receptor beta chains from one sample, sequenced in a study of regulatory dendritic cells for organ transplantation. The protocol was immunoSEQ multiplex PCR, while the TCRdb copy is restricted to in-frame clones and leaves out a portion. The table lists fewer than 95 clones. Their antigens remain unidentified. The sample consisted of regulatory dendritic cells cultured alone as a control. The receptors were gathered from a human donor in good health and provided the allogeneic stimulator dendritic cells.

The chain employs TRBV6-1 and TRBJ1-5; TRBD1 might be the D (5 bases). The CDR3 has 16 residues. The V end was cut by 4 bases, the J end by 0 bases, with 13 bases between. Germline V CDR1 and CDR2: MNHNS, SASEGT. CDR3 nucleotide sequence: TGTGCCAGCAGTGGGGCAGGGTTTTATAGCAATCAGCCCCAGCATTTT. It translates to CASSGAGFYSNQPQHF.

The chain employs TRBV14 and TRBJ2-2; D gene ambiguous. The CDR3 is made up of 18 amino acids. Trimming removed 1 base from V and 1 base from J, with 16 bases in between. CDR1 and CDR2 from the germline V gene are SGHDN and FVKESK. CDR3 in amino acids: CASSQGFYRIQNTGELFF. CDR3 nucleotides: TGTGCCAGCAGCCAAGGGTTTTATAGGATCCAGAACACCGGGGAGCTGTTTTTT.

The chain couples TRBV4-1 to TRBJ2-2, with D possibly being TRBD1 (6 bases). V lost 3 bases, J lost 0 bases, and 14 bases lay in between. CDR1 and CDR2 (germline): MGHRA, YSYEKL. CDR3 length equals 17 residues. The CDR3 protein is CASSHAGRGANTGELFF. The CDR3 bases are TGCGCCAGCAGCCACGCAGGCAGGGGAGCGAACACCGGGGAGCTGTTTTTT.

The J gene is TRBJ2-1, the V gene TRBV29-1, with no clear D. This CDR3 comprises 16 residues. V was clipped by 6 bases and J by 2 bases, with 20 bases between them. Germline CDR1 is SQVTM and CDR2 is ANQGSEA. The CDR3 here is CSVTTLSGVTYNEQFF. CDR3 in DNA: TGCAGCGTAACGACACTATCGGGTGTTACCTACAATGAGCAGTTCTTC.

CDR3 sequence: CASSESSGGRYEQYF. For the CDR3, the DNA is TGTGCCAGCAGTGAATCTAGCGGGGGTCGGTACGAGCAGTACTTC. The rearrangement joins TRBV25-1 to TRBJ2-7; TRBD2 matches at 10 bases. Germline V gene lookup returns CDR1 MGHDK and CDR2 SYGVNS. The V and J ends lost 1 base and 4 bases, in that order; junction bases with no gene match: 4. This CDR3 comprises 15 residues.

The chain combines TRBV21-1 with TRBJ2-7; the D segment call TRBD2 is taken from the table without a DNA check. TRBV21-1 is annotated as a pseudogene. This CDR3 comprises 16 residues. This chain's CDR3 is CASSNHRTSGSYEQYF. The CDR3 region has the DNA TGTGCCAGCAGCAATCACCGGACTAGCGGGAGTTACGAGCAGTACTTC.

This rearrangement joins TRBV5-1 to TRBJ2-3, with no clear D. Per the germline V gene, CDR1 is SGHRS and CDR2 is YFSETQ. The CDR3 extends over 16 amino acids. Trimming shortened V by 0 bases and J by 0 bases, and 11 bases separated the two germline ends. In DNA form, the CDR3 reads TGCGCCAGCAGCTTGGCCCTAGATTCGAGCACAGATACGCAGTATTTT. Its protein is CASSLALDSSTDTQYF.

The CDR3, as DNA: TGTGCCAGCAGTATCGCGGGGTTGGAGTACAATGAGCAGTTCTTC. Translation gives CASSIAGLEYNEQFF. The V gene is TRBV25-1, the J gene TRBJ2-1, with D possibly matching TRBD2 (6 bases). This CDR3 spans 15 amino acids. Trimming stripped 5 bases from V and 4 bases from J, with 15 bases between. Germline-derived CDR1 and CDR2 are MGHDK and SYGVNS.

The chain joins TRBV5-1 to TRBJ2-5; 11 positions match TRBD2. J gave up 2 bases and V 2 bases, and 5 bases lay outside the gene matches. The CDR3 contains 16 residues. Per germline, CDR1 SGHRS and CDR2 YFSETQ. The CDR3 region is CASSFGTSGAQETQYF. The CDR3 DNA is TGCGCCAGCAGCTTTGGGACTAGCGGCGCACAAGAGACCCAGTACTTC.

The chain is built from TRBV7-9 and TRBJ2-1; TRBD2 agrees at 9 bases. V shed 5 bases and J 7 bases; nucleotides not matched to a gene: 12. The CDR3 spans 16 residues. Looked up from germline, CDR1 is SEHNR and CDR2 is FQNEAQ (reference sequence). CDR3 DNA sequence: TGTGCCAGCAGCCTAATAGGGACTAGCCCCCGGAATGAGCAGTTCTTC. This encodes CASSLIGTSPRNEQFF.

This clone was detected only a few times. The rearrangement joins TRBV5-6 to TRBJ2-7; possibly TRBD2 for D (7 bases). The CDR3 consists of 14 residues. The germline V gene has CDR1 SGHDT and CDR2 YYEEEE. V was cut by 0 bases and J by 1 base, with 8 bases left in between. DNA of the CDR3: TGTGCCAGCAGCTTGGAGGGGGGGTCCTACGAGCAGTACTTC. Translating it yields CASSLEGGSYEQYF.

This chain links TRBV19 with TRBJ2-1, with 12 nucleotides matching TRBD1. Germline CDR1 LNHDA, CDR2 SQIVND (reference sequence). This CDR3 region has 15 residues. V gave up 4 bases and J gave up 8 bases; unmatched junction bases: 6. The chain's CDR3 is CASSTGQGAGDEQFF. For the CDR3, the DNA is TGTGCCAGTAGTACGGGACAGGGGGCGGGCGATGAGCAGTTCTTC.

This clone occurred a few times. The chain has TRBV2 and TRBJ1-5, with D possibly matching TRBD1 (5 bases). The CDR3 extends over 16 amino acids. V lost 0 bases, J lost 2 bases, and 11 bases lay in between. Germline CDR1 SNHLY, CDR2 FYNNEI. The CDR3 sequence is CASSEAWGTGNQPQHF. The CDR3 coding sequence is TGTGCCAGCAGTGAAGCTTGGGGGACGGGCAATCAGCCCCAGCATTTT.

This clone was seen only a few times. This rearrangement joins TRBV6-6 to TRBJ1-1; 8 bases map to TRBD1. This CDR3 spans 14 amino acids. Germline loops: CDR1 MNHNY, CDR2 SVGAGI (reference sequence). The V gene end was trimmed by 6 bases and the J gene end by 4 bases; junction bases not matched to a gene: 7. CDR3 DNA: TGTGCCAGCAGCACGGACAGGGACGGCACTGAAGCTTTCTTT. Translating it yields CASSTDRDGTEAFF.

This sequence joins TRBV6-6 and TRBJ1-6; weak D call: TRBD1 (6 bases). The germline V gene has CDR1 MNHNY and CDR2 SVGAGI (reference sequence). V was pared by 8 bases and J by 7 bases, with 15 bases between. This CDR3 has 14 amino acids. The CDR3 spells CASYYRDTNSPLHF. The CDR3 coding sequence is TGTGCCAGCTACTACCGGGACACAAATTCACCCCTCCACTTT.

The chain carries TRBV5-2 and TRBJ1-2. TRBV5-2 is a documented pseudogene. This CDR3 has 16 amino acids. CDR3 loop: CASKPAREYETYGYTF. Written as DNA, the CDR3 is TGTGCCAGCAAACCAGCGAGAGAGTACGAGACCTATGGCTACACCTTC.

The genes are TRBV6-6 and TRBJ1-2; D call uncertain. This CDR3 has 14 amino acids. Looked up from germline, CDR1 is MNHNY and CDR2 is SVGAGI (reference sequence). The V and J ends lost 0 bases and 2 bases respectively, with 7 bases between them. The CDR3 spells CASSYSAINYGYTF. CDR3 coding DNA: TGTGCCAGCAGTTACTCCGCAATAAACTATGGCTACACCTTC.

The rearrangement links TRBV5-6 to TRBJ2-2; D might be TRBD2 (6 bases). Trimming stripped 2 bases from V and 0 bases from J, with 14 bases between. The CDR3 length is 17 residues. The germline V gene encodes CDR1 SGHDT and CDR2 YYEEEE. For the CDR3, the DNA is TGTGCCAGCAGCTTATACCGGGACTCTACGAACACCGGGGAGCTGTTTTTT. Its protein is CASSLYRDSTNTGELFF.

The V and J genes are TRBV11-2 and TRBJ2-5; 7 positions agree with TRBD1. The V gene end was trimmed by 5 bases and the J gene end by 5 bases; junction bases not matched to a gene: 2. Germline lookup yields CDR1 SGHAT and CDR2 FQNNGV. This CDR3 is 12 amino acids long. Here the CDR3 reads CASSLTGETQYF. The CDR3 DNA follows: TGTGCCAGCAGCCTGACAGGGGAGACCCAGTACTTC. Filled out from reference TRBV11-2 and TRBJ2-5, the complete variable domain reads EAGVAQSPRYKIIEKRQSVAFWCNPISGHATLYWYQQILGQGPKLLIQFQNNGVVDDSQLPKDRFSAERLKGVDSTLKIQPAKLEDSAVYLCASSLTGETQYFGPGTRLLVL.

The chain couples TRBV5-1 to TRBJ2-1, with 10 positions matching TRBD2. CDR3 length equals 14 residues. V lost 2 bases, J lost 9 bases, and 5 bases stayed unmatched. In germline, CDR1 is SGHRS, CDR2 YFSETQ. CDR3 loop: CASSFGAGGGEQFF. The CDR3 DNA follows: TGCGCCAGCAGCTTCGGAGCGGGAGGGGGTGAGCAGTTCTTC. The whole variable domain, filled in from reference TRBV5-1 and TRBJ2-1, reads KAGVTQTPRYLIKTRGQQVTLSCSPISGHRSVSWYQQTPGQGLQFLFEYFSETQRNKGNFPGRFSGRQFSNSRSEMNVSTLELGDSALYLCASSFGAGGGEQFFGPGTRLTVL.

This clone was counted a few times. V and J are TRBV4-2 and TRBJ2-7; 8 bases are a match to TRBD1. The CDR3 sequence is 12 residues long. Germline V lookup: CDR1 LGHNA, CDR2 YNFKEQ. Losses at the gene ends were 4 bases for V and 6 bases for J; bases not matched to a gene: 2. The CDR3 is CASSLDRGEQYF. DNA of the CDR3: TGTGCCAGCAGCCTTGACAGGGGCGAGCAGTACTTC.

This clone is a singleton in its sample. This chain uses TRBV6-5 with TRBJ1-2, with D unresolved. V lost 0 bases, J lost 2 bases, and 7 bases lay in between. The CDR3 runs to 14 residues. The germline V gene has CDR1 MNHEY and CDR2 SVGAGI. CDR3: CASSYSAINYGYTF. CDR3 DNA sequence: TGTGCCAGCAGTTACTCCGCAATAAACTATGGCTACACCTTC.

This clone occurred a few times. This sequence joins TRBV6-1 and TRBJ1-2, with TRBD1 identical over 9 bases. After removal of 3 bases from V and 2 bases from J, the junction contained 7 bases not matched to a gene. The CDR3 loop spans 16 amino acids. The germline gives CDR1 MNHNS, CDR2 SASEGT. CDR3 in DNA: TGTGCCAGCAGTGAGGGATATGGACAGGGGAACTATGGCTACACCTTC. Protein product: CASSEGYGQGNYGYTF.

The rearrangement links TRBV6-1 to TRBJ2-3; the D is unclear. With 3 bases removed from V and 8 bases from J, the gap between germline ends came to 12 bases. This CDR3 region has 13 residues. Germline CDR1 reads MNHNS; CDR2 reads SASEGT. CDR3 amino acids: CASSDSRRGTQYF. CDR3 DNA: TGTGCCAGCAGTGATAGCAGACGCGGTACGCAGTATTTT.

This clone came up a few times. In nucleotides, the CDR3 is TGTGCCAGCAGTTTAAGACAGGGACTGAATAATTCACCCCTCCACTTT. Amino acid sequence: CASSLRQGLNNSPLHF. J is TRBJ1-6 and V is TRBV28; 7 bases agree with TRBD1. The CDR3 consists of 16 residues. Germline assignment: CDR1 MDHEN and CDR2 SYDVKM. The V gene end was trimmed by 2 bases and the J gene end by 5 bases; junction bases not matched to a gene: 6.

The CDR3 region has the DNA TGTGCCAGCAGCGTAGATCAGGGGCGAACTAATGAAAAACTGTTTTTT. Translated: CASSVDQGRTNEKLFF. V is TRBV9 and J is TRBJ1-4; D is perhaps TRBD1 (6 bases). Per the germline V gene, CDR1 is SGDLS and CDR2 is YYNGEE. The CDR3 length is 16 residues. Trimming stripped 0 bases from V and 1 base from J, with 10 bases between.

This chain connects TRBV6-1 to TRBJ1-1; D is perhaps TRBD1 (5 bases). This CDR3 spans 15 amino acids. V lost 0 bases to trimming and J lost 4 bases, with 12 bases between them. Germline lookup yields CDR1 MNHNS and CDR2 SASEGT. This chain's CDR3 is CASSEAQGVGTEAFF. The CDR3 DNA is TGTGCCAGCAGTGAAGCGCAGGGTGTGGGCACTGAAGCTTTCTTT.